The present entry profiles one TCR beta chain with its context. The data belong to a study of shared clonotypes between healthy human individuals. CDR1 is SGHVS, CDR2 FQNEAQ, per germline. The CDR3 length is 16 residues. V lost 2 bases to trimming and J lost 2 bases, with 16 bases between them. Naive CD8 isolation took CD45RO-negative cells positively selected for CCR7 and excluded terminally differentiated effector memory CD45RA+ cells. Profiled with immunoSEQ multiplex PCR; TCRdb holds only in-frame clones, not every one. The table shows roughly 2,000,000 clones, with just under 95% occurring only once.

This TCR derives from a man between 18 and 29 years old in good health. Some clones in this sample may be carry-over from other donors' samples. What was sequenced was naive CD8+ T cells from PBMCs. The chain recombines TRBV7-8 with TRBJ2-7; D may match TRBD1 or TRBD2 (5 bases each). The CDR3 DNA follows: TGTGCCAGCAGCTTATACGGGGCAGGGATTACCTACGAGCAGTACTTC. Residues: CASSLYGAGITYEQYF.